Sequencing of this TCR beta chain was carried out in a study of preoperative IRX-2 immunotherapy in early breast cancer. Clones were read by immunoSEQ multiplex PCR, and TCRdb kept only the in-frame ones, dropping some. Of 40,000 to 50,000 clones detected, 70% to 80% appear once; the ten largest clones hold about 1%. The treatment here: preoperative locoregional IRX-2 cytokine immunotherapy. Preoperative locoregional IRX-2 cytokine immunotherapy was tested in the phase Ib source study. Trimming cost V 5 bases and J 4 bases, with 22 bases left between them. The germline V gene has CDR1 MNHGY and CDR2 SAAAGT. This CDR3 has 17 residues.

This clonotype was sampled from a human donor with breast cancer. This rearrangement joins TRBV6-8 to TRBJ2-3, with D possibly matching TRBD1 (6 bases). This material consisted of tumor tissue, taken after IRX-2 immunotherapy. CDR3 DNA: TGTGCCAGCAGTGAGTACCACAGGGTTAATCGACCAGATACGCAGTATTTT. This gives the protein CASSEYHRVNRPDTQYF.